The 29 T cell receptor beta chains reported below all come from one sample, sequenced in a study of regulatory T cells in long-lasting Graves disease (dated by TCRdb to about 2021). The label giving this sample's time point can be read as: persistent/refractory GD, antithyroid drugs over 5 years with positive TRAb. RNA was extracted from PBMCs in TRIzol for both TCR sequencing and RNA sequencing. The library was made by multiplex PCR. The run used an Illumina HiSeq 4000. iRepertoire HTBI primers and Arm-PCR amplification of CDR3 regions were used to construct TCR beta libraries. The public reads were quality trimmed at Q25 with fastp and then assembled into clones with MiXCR by TCRdb, keeping productive beta chains. Every entry covers one CDR3 protein and lists the most common genes and DNA from its rows. The table for this sample lists about 660,000 distinct CDR3 sequences; 25% to 30% of them were counted only once. The top ten constitute around 42% of the sample.

The material sequenced was peripheral blood mononuclear cells (PBMCs), taken when the disease was refractory, from a patient treated with antithyroid drugs. The receptors here all came from a female donor with Graves disease.

There are a few counts of this clonotype. The V and J genes are TRBV5-1 and TRBJ2-2; D is ambiguous. V dropped 5 bases and J dropped 0 bases, with 8 bases sitting between them. The length of the CDR3 is 14 residues. Germline V gene data show CDR1 as SGHRS and CDR2 as YFSETQ. The CDR3 region has the DNA TGCGCCAGCAGAATAGGGACGAACACCGGGGAGCTGTTTTTT. The encoded protein is CASRIGTNTGELFF.

Only one count was recorded for this clonotype. This chain uses TRBV14 with TRBJ1-3, with D perhaps TRBD1 (5 bases). Trimming removed 5 bases from V and 0 bases from J, with 11 bases in between. In germline, CDR1 is SGHDN, CDR2 FVKESK. The CDR3 contains 15 residues. The DNA for the CDR3 is TGTGCCAGCAGCTTTACAGGACTCTCTGGAAACACCATATATTTT. As protein: CASSFTGLSGNTIYF.

Only a few counts were recorded for this clonotype. The chain links TRBV27 to TRBJ1-2; D uncertain. The germline V and J ends were trimmed by 0 bases and 0 bases, with 8 bases remaining between them. Germline CDR1 is MNHEY and CDR2 is SMNVEV (reference sequence). The CDR3 spans 15 residues. In DNA, the CDR3 is TGTGCCAGCAGTTTATCGGCAGGATCTAACTATGGCTACACCTTC. As protein: CASSLSAGSNYGYTF.

This clonotype was observed a handful of times. CDR3 in amino acids: CASRLTGAGNTIYF. In DNA form, the CDR3 reads TGTGCCAGCAGGCTGACAGGGGCTGGAAACACCATATATTTT. This chain uses TRBV6-1 with TRBJ1-3, with TRBD1 matching over 8 bases. V lost 6 bases to trimming and J lost 2 bases; unmatched junction nucleotides: 3. Germline CDR1 MNHNS, CDR2 SASEGT. CDR3 length: 14 amino acids.

The chain recombines TRBV7-9 with TRBJ2-3; no clear D. The V end was cut by 2 bases, the J end by 0 bases, with 9 bases between. CDR3 size: 15 residues. CDR1 and CDR2 from the germline V gene are SEHNR and FQNEAQ (reference sequence). The CDR3 nucleotides are TGTGCCAGCAGCTTAATGCTGAGGAGCACAGATACGCAGTATTTT. Protein product: CASSLMLRSTDTQYF. The whole variable domain, remainder taken from reference TRBV7-9 and TRBJ2-3, is DTGVSQNPRHKITKRGQNVTFRCDPISEHNRLYWYRQTLGQGPEFLTYFQNEAQLEKSRLLSDRFSAERPKGSFSTLEIQRTEQGDSAMYLCASSLMLRSTDTQYFGPGTRLTVL.

The rearrangement uses TRBV30 and TRBJ2-7; D is perhaps TRBD2 (6 bases). V was clipped by 6 bases and J by 0 bases, with 12 bases between them. Germline CDR1 is GTSNPN and CDR2 is SVGIG (reference sequence). The CDR3 length is 13 residues. The CDR3 sequence is CACTLAVSYEQYF. The CDR3 DNA follows: TGTGCCTGTACCTTAGCGGTCTCCTACGAGCAGTACTTC.

This clonotype has just a few counts. V and J are TRBV6-4 and TRBJ1-1; the D is unclear. V was pared by 5 bases and J by 4 bases, with 14 bases between. CDR3 size: 14 residues. The germline V gene has CDR1 MRHNA and CDR2 SNTAGT. CDR3 protein: CASSSPRVGTEAFF. In nucleotides, the CDR3 is TGTGCCAGCAGTTCCCCTCGGGTAGGCACTGAAGCTTTCTTT.

The sample holds a few counts of this clonotype. Here the CDR3 reads CASSKFRDSTYEQYF. The CDR3 DNA sequence: TGTGCCAGCAGCAAGTTCCGGGACAGTACCTACGAGCAGTACTTC. The chain recombines TRBV6-1 with TRBJ2-7; 7 bases align to TRBD1. The CDR3 is 15 amino acids. J lost 2 bases, V lost 6 bases, and 10 bases had no gene match. Germline lookup yields CDR1 MNHNS and CDR2 SASEGT.

This clonotype showed up many times. J is TRBJ2-5 and V is TRBV2; TRBD2 aligns across 9 bases. V shed 8 bases and J 0 bases; nucleotides not matched to a gene: 13. There are 17 residues in the CDR3. Germline V gene data show CDR1 as SNHLY and CDR2 as FYNNEI. The CDR3, as DNA: TGTGCCAGCGCGAGGAGCGGGGGGACTCTTAACCAAGAGACCCAGTACTTC. Translation: CASARSGGTLNQETQYF. Using reference TRBV2 and TRBJ2-5 for the parts outside the CDR3, the full variable domain is EPEVTQTPSHQVTQMGQEVILRCVPISNHLYFYWYRQILGQKVEFLVSFYNNEISEKSEIFDDQFSVERPDGSNFTLKIRSTKLEDSAMYFCASARSGGTLNQETQYFGPGTRLLVL.

This clonotype was seen a few times. This chain uses TRBV12-3 or TRBV12-4 with TRBJ1-5, with D tentatively TRBD1 (5 bases). V was pared by 7 bases and J by 10 bases, with 17 bases between. There are 13 residues in the CDR3. The CDR3 loop is CASNQLGEGPQHF. CDR3 in DNA: TGTGCCAGCAATCAATTAGGGGAGGGTCCCCAGCATTTT.

The chain joins TRBV20-1 to TRBJ2-7; D gene uncertain. Trimming removed 6 bases from V and 1 base from J, with 7 bases in between. The CDR3 runs to 11 residues. CDR1 and CDR2 (germline): DFQATT, SNEGSKA (reference sequence). The CDR3 loop reads CSASTSYEQYF. CDR3 DNA: TGCAGTGCGAGTACTTCCTACGAGCAGTACTTC.

The chain couples TRBV25-1 to TRBJ1-2, with a possible D match to TRBD1 (6 bases). Germline V lookup: CDR1 MGHDK, CDR2 SYGVNS. The CDR3 sequence is 16 residues long. Trimming pared 5 bases from V and 4 bases from J, leaving 20 bases between. The CDR3 is CASSQPGVQGGYGYTF. CDR3 nucleotides: TGTGCCAGCAGTCAGCCCGGGGTACAGGGTGGCTATGGCTACACCTTC.

This CDR3 reads CSATSGTIYEQYF. For the CDR3, the DNA is TGCAGTGCTACCAGCGGGACTATCTACGAGCAGTACTTC. The chain links TRBV20-1 to TRBJ2-7; 7 nucleotides agree with TRBD2. The junction had 6 bases not matched to a gene; V was cut back by 4 bases and J by 3 bases. Germline V lookup: CDR1 DFQATT, CDR2 SNEGSKA (reference sequence). This CDR3 is built from 13 residues.

The chain uses TRBV10-3 and TRBJ2-2; no clear D gene. The germline V gene has CDR1 ENHRY and CDR2 SYGVKD. The CDR3 spans 11 residues. V dropped 3 bases and J dropped 5 bases, with 1 base sitting between them. CDR3 nucleotides: TGTGCCATCAGTGATACCGGGGAGCTGTTTTTT. Amino acid sequence: CAISDTGELFF.

In this sample, this clonotype turned up once. One end of the junction varies from germline; a read error may be responsible. J is TRBJ1-1 and V is TRBV9; a possible D gene is TRBD1 (5 bases). Germline V gives CDR1 SGDLS, CDR2 YYNGEE. This CDR3 is 13 amino acids long. CDR3 region: CANSVGTEEKAFF. The CDR3 nucleotides read TGTGCCAACAGCGTAGGGACCGAAGAAAAAGCTTTCTTT.

The gene calls are TRBV10-3 and TRBJ1-2, with 9 bases matching TRBD1. After removal of 9 bases from V and 5 bases from J, the junction contained 10 bases not matched to a gene. CDR1 and CDR2 from the germline V gene are ENHRY and SYGVKD. The CDR3 covers 14 residues. The CDR3 protein is CAIYHTGGGYGYTF. The DNA for the CDR3 is TGTGCCATTTACCACACAGGGGGCGGTTATGGCTACACCTTC.

This clonotype was seen repeatedly, ten times or more. The J gene is TRBJ1-5, the V gene TRBV6-1; D not resolved. This CDR3 contains 15 residues. The V end was cut by 5 bases, the J end by 6 bases, with 17 bases between. Germline CDR1 MNHNS, CDR2 SASEGT. The CDR3 here is CASSPRTKWGQPQHF. The CDR3 DNA sequence: TGTGCCAGCAGTCCGAGGACCAAGTGGGGTCAGCCCCAGCATTTT.

The rearrangement uses TRBV12-3 or TRBV12-4 and TRBJ1-4, with D perhaps TRBD1 (6 bases). The CDR3 totals 17 residues. V lost 3 bases to trimming and J lost 7 bases, with 21 bases between them. CDR3 region: CASSFLATGFLFEKLFF. The CDR3 DNA is TGTGCCAGCAGTTTCTTGGCTACAGGGTTCCTTTTTGAAAAACTGTTTTTT.

The chain recombines TRBV5-1 with TRBJ2-7; D is perhaps TRBD2 (5 bases). Germline CDR1 is SGHRS and CDR2 is YFSETQ. The CDR3 is 15 amino acids. The V end was cut by 0 bases, the J end by 1 base, with 11 bases between. The CDR3 sequence: CASSLGRGNSYEQYF. The DNA of the CDR3 is TGCGCCAGCAGCTTGGGACGGGGAAATTCCTACGAGCAGTACTTC.

This chain joins TRBV28 and TRBJ1-6; no definite D call. This CDR3 spans 17 amino acids. Germline V gene sequence: CDR1 MDHEN, CDR2 SYDVKM. The V end was cut by 3 bases, the J end by 7 bases, with 19 bases between. The DNA for the CDR3 is TGTGCCAGCAGTTTGCCCCCTAGGACGGGTATGAATTCACCCCTCCACTTT. Residues: CASSLPPRTGMNSPLHF.

The chain employs TRBV9 and TRBJ2-5; D uncertain. Germline V lookup: CDR1 SGDLS, CDR2 YYNGEE. Trimming pared 3 bases from V and 1 base from J, leaving 10 bases between. The length of the CDR3 is 14 residues. This CDR3 is CASSAVAGQETQYF. The CDR3 DNA reads as TGTGCCAGCAGCGCCGTGGCAGGCCAAGAGACCCAGTACTTC.

About this clonotype: The junction shows a germline mismatch at one end, possibly a read error. The gene calls are TRBV5-1 and TRBJ2-2, with 9 bases identical to TRBD1. This CDR3 spans 16 amino acids. Germline V lookup: CDR1 SGHRS, CDR2 YFSETQ. The CDR3 protein is CASSFTGGALTGELFF. The CDR3 bases are TGTGCCAGCAGCTTTACAGGGGGCGCCCTCACCGGGGAGCTGTTTTTT.

This clonotype was seen many times. The chain uses TRBV28 and TRBJ1-2; D might be TRBD1 (6 bases). This CDR3 region has 15 residues. Trimming took 4 bases from V and 3 from J, leaving 15 bases between them. Germline CDR1 is MDHEN and CDR2 is SYDVKM. CDR3 DNA: TGTGCCAGCAGTTCCCCCGGGGGGGCTGACTATGGCTACACCTTC. This codes for CASSSPGGADYGYTF.

The chain recombines TRBV20-1 with TRBJ2-7; 12 bases agree with TRBD2. The CDR3 has 14 amino acids. The V and J ends lost 5 bases and 4 bases, in that order; junction bases with no gene match: 6. CDR1 and CDR2 from the germline V gene are DFQATT and SNEGSKA (reference sequence). In DNA form, the CDR3 reads TGCAGTGCTTCACTAGCGGGAGGCTTTTACGAGCAGTACTTC. Translating it yields CSASLAGGFYEQYF.

This chain connects TRBV7-6 to TRBJ2-7, with TRBD1 as a possible D gene (5 bases). Germline V gene lookup returns CDR1 SGHVS and CDR2 FNYEAQ. V was clipped by 5 bases and J by 0 bases, with 8 bases between them. This CDR3 spans 13 amino acids. CDR3: CASSGASSYEQYF. The DNA of the CDR3 is TGTGCCAGCAGCGGGGCGAGCTCCTACGAGCAGTACTTC.

The J gene is TRBJ1-1, the V gene TRBV5-1, with a possible D match to TRBD1 (6 bases). Trimming stripped 0 bases from V and 5 bases from J, with 14 bases between. The CDR3 consists of 15 residues. Germline lookup yields CDR1 SGHRS and CDR2 YFSETQ. The CDR3 here is CASSLGPGAETEAFF. The CDR3 coding sequence is TGCGCCAGCAGCTTGGGCCCGGGGGCGGAAACTGAAGCTTTCTTT.

V and J are TRBV20-1 and TRBJ1-1; 8 bases map to TRBD1. This CDR3 is built from 13 residues. In germline, CDR1 is DFQATT, CDR2 SNEGSKA (reference sequence). V lost 5 bases to trimming and J lost 3 bases; unmatched junction nucleotides: 5. The DNA of the CDR3 is TGCAGTGCTTCCGGACAGGGAGACACTGAAGCTTTCTTT. It specifies CSASGQGDTEAFF.

This clonotype was found a few times. This rearrangement joins TRBV19 to TRBJ2-2; 10 bases match TRBD1. The V gene end was trimmed by 4 bases and the J gene end by 5 bases; junction bases not matched to a gene: 7. The CDR3 is 16 residues long. CDR1 is LNHDA and CDR2 is SQIVND in the germline V gene (reference sequence). DNA of the CDR3: TGTGCCAGTAGTACTGGGGGACAGGGGAGGACCGGGGAGCTGTTTTTT. This encodes CASSTGGQGRTGELFF.

This clonotype was observed a few times. This sequence joins TRBV6-1 and TRBJ2-2; 8 positions agree with TRBD2. The CDR3 sequence is 15 residues long. Trimming at V came to 5 bases and at J to 8 bases, leaving 10 bases not matched to a gene. Germline V gene sequence: CDR1 MNHNS, CDR2 SASEGT. The CDR3 here is CASSPLGGARGELFF. The CDR3 coding sequence is TGTGCCAGCAGTCCACTCGGGGGGGCGCGGGGGGAGCTGTTTTTT.